This note documents a single TCR beta chain sequence. Its specific antigen is unknown. No qualities accompany the bases; no much larger clone lies one base away. V trim: 7 bases; J trim: 6 bases; unmatched bases: 9. Taken from cysteine to phenylalanine, the CDR3 has 15 residues. The sequence is cut down to CDR3 DNA, 45 bases in frame from base 1. From the germline V gene, CDR1 is MNHEY and CDR2 is SVGEGT. The data are from a study of blood T cells in healthy people across ages (dated by TCRdb to about 2015). In the study overall: Template switching captured roughly one uniquely barcoded TCR beta cDNA molecule per two T cells in model experiments. The study measured age-related changes in TCR beta repertoire diversity using deep sequencing normalized with unique cDNA molecular identifiers. Four age groups were formed from the donors: young (average approximately 15 years), middle-aged (more than 35), aged (62) and long-lived (around 82). Donors of different ages were randomly distributed across sequencing lanes to avoid experimental bias. Two additional independent replicas of 1 million unique cDNA reads from the same blood draw were analyzed for two donors (one aged 18 to 30 and one aged 80 or older). Points the paper makes about the study in general: The CMV infection status of donors was not known, potentially confounding age-related changes in expanded clonotypes. Bulk unsorted PBMC profiling prevented conclusive comparison of naive and antigen-experienced compartments. Observed TCR beta diversity per million T cells fell roughly linearly with age, and a significant reduction was already apparent by age around 40. There was a strong correlation between observed TCR beta diversity and the percentage of naive T cells measured by flow cytometry. Estimates of total diversity from one million sequenced T cells were regarded as lower bounds and underestimates. Compared with the aged group, the long-lived group had more naive CD4+ T cells, fewer expanded clones and increased TCR diversity, a pattern suggesting age selection.

Libraries came from 5' RACE. The run used an Illumina HiSeq 2500. A second PCR of about 7 to 12 cycles was run with a J-beta primer mix and a sample-barcoded 5' primer. Each TCR beta cDNA molecule received a unique molecular identifier from a template-switch 5' adaptor carrying 12 random nucleotides. At least 3 million CDR3-containing paired-end reads were obtained from each sample. The Mint cDNA synthesis kit, primed by a TRBC-specific oligonucleotide, was used to synthesize first-strand cDNA from all RNA. Following uracil-DNA glycosylase treatment, all cDNA underwent a first 18-cycle PCR with the universal primers M1SS and BC2_uni_R. Per the authors' processing: For normalization, 1 million high-quality reads were randomly selected from each sample, with every read carrying a distinct molecular identifier. Instead of being binned into consensus sequences, reads that shared molecular identifiers were thrown out. MiTCR, set to a Q25 quality threshold and the strictest error-elimination algorithm, was used for CDR3 identification, clonotype clustering and error correction. A nonparametric unseen species model with Euler transformation was used to estimate lower-bound total TCR beta diversity. The public reads were reanalyzed by TCRdb: fastp trimming at Q25, MiXCR alignment, in-frame beta chains only. Entries are consolidated by CDR3 protein sequence, retaining the most common genes and DNA. TCRdb's processing, not the authors', yielded these V and J calls. A total of 1.5 million to 2 million distinct CDR3 sequences appear in this sample, 49% of them only once. Of the sample, 2% to 2.5% is held by the ten largest clones.

The roughly 38 donors, aged about 6 to 100 years, were systemically healthy Caucasian individuals from Russia. Around 9.7 milliliters of peripheral blood were collected from each donor into EDTA-treated Vacutainer tubes. Ficoll-Paque density-gradient centrifugation was used to isolate PBMCs, with at least 6 million per sample. Trizol reagent was used to extract total RNA from PBMCs, with at least 6 micrograms per sample. Naive CD45RAhigh/CD27high T cell percentages were measured by flow cytometry on a PBMC aliquot from every donor. What was sequenced was blood. This receptor was taken from a woman between 40 and 55 years old in good health. The sequence joins TRBV6-2 or TRBV6-3 to TRBJ2-1; 10 nucleotides in the junction match TRBD1. This receptor carries the CDR3 CASTKGQGLVNEQFF. The DNA is as follows: TGTGCCAGCACCAAGGGACAGGGGTTAGTCAATGAGCAGTTCTTC.